Each of the 3 T cell receptor beta chains below was sequenced from the same sample in a study of immune evolution from preneoplasia to lung adenocarcinoma. Sequencing used immunoSEQ multiplex PCR; TCRdb keeps in-frame clones, though not all of them. This sample carries approximately 3,000 clones, about 90% of them seen once, and the ten largest clones take almost 3.5%. Specimen: FFPE adjacent normal lung tissue. The source of these receptors is a person aged 65-85 years with lung adenocarcinoma.

This rearrangement joins TRBV5-1 to TRBJ2-2; 9 bases line up with TRBD1. Germline CDR1 reads SGHRS; CDR2 reads YFSETQ. V shed 7 bases, J shed 5 bases, and the junction held 9 bases outside the gene matches. The CDR3 loop spans 15 amino acids. In nucleotides, the CDR3 is TGCGCCAGCGAATCCGCGGGGACAGGGACCGGGGAGCTGTTTTTT. This translates into CASESAGTGTGELFF.

This chain connects TRBV30 to TRBJ2-7, with 13 bases that match TRBD2. Germline V gives CDR1 GTSNPN, CDR2 SVGIG (reference sequence). The V gene end was trimmed by 1 base and the J gene end by 5 bases; junction bases not matched to a gene: 8. The CDR3 sequence is 16 residues long. DNA of the CDR3: TGTGCCTGGAGTGAACTAGCGGGGGGGTCACGCCACGAGCAGTACTTC. This codes for CAWSELAGGSRHEQYF. Variable domain in full (rest from reference TRBV30 and TRBJ2-7): SQTIHQWPATLVQPVGSPLSLECTVEGTSNPNLYWYRQAAGRGLQLLFYSVGIGQISSEVPQNLSASRPQDRQFILSSKKLLLSDSGFYLCAWSELAGGSRHEQYFGPGTRLTVT.

V usage is TRBV30 and J usage is TRBJ1-1, with D maybe TRBD1 (5 bases). The germline V gene has CDR1 GTSNPN and CDR2 SVGIG (reference sequence). The CDR3 loop spans 11 amino acids. V lost 3 bases to trimming and J lost 10 bases, with 12 bases between them. CDR3: CAWSRGLRAFF. In DNA form, the CDR3 reads TGTGCCTGGAGCCGGGGACTTAGAGCTTTCTTT.